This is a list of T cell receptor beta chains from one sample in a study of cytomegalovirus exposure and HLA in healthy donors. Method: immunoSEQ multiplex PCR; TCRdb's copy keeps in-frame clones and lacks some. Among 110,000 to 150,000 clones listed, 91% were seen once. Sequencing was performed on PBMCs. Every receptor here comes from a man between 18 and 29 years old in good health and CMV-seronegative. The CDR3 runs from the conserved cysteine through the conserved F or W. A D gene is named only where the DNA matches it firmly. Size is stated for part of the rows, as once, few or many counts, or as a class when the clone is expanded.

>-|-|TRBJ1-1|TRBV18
TGTGCCAGCTCACCCGGAGCGAACACTGAAGCTTTCTTT
CASSPGANTEAFF
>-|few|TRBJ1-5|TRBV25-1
TGTGCCAGCAGTGACTACAGGGATGATCAGCCCCAGCATTTT
CASSDYRDDQPQHF
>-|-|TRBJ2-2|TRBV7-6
TGTGCCAGCAGCTTAGTTTCCACAGGGAGTTCGGCCGGGGAGCTGTTTTTT
CASSLVSTGSSAGELFF
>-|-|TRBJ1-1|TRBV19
TGTGCCAGTAGTATGAACCCAGCTGAAGCTTTCTTT
CASSMNPAEAFF
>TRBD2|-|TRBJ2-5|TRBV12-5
TGTGCTAGTGGTAGGAGCGGGGCTCAAGAGACCCAGTACTTC
CASGRSGAQETQYF
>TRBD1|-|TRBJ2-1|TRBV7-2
TGTGCCAGCAGCTCCGTGACAGGGTTCTCCTACAATGAGCAGTTCTTC
CASSSVTGFSYNEQFF
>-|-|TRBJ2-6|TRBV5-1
TGCGCCAGCAGCTCCCCCCCGGCTGGGGCCAACGTCCTGACTTTC
CASSSPPAGANVLTF
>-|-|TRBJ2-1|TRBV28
TGTGCCAGCAGTGCAAACAGGCTCTCCTACAATGAGCAGTTCTTC
CASSANRLSYNEQFF
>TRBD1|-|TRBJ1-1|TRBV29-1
TGCAGCGTGGACCTAGACAGGGAGAACACTGAAGCTTTCTTT
CSVDLDRENTEAFF
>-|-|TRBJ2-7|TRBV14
TGTGCCAGCAGCCAGACCGGGACACTTCACGAGCAGTACTTC
CASSQTGTLHEQYF
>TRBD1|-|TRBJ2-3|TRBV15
TGTGCCACCAGAGATCGGACAGGCCTCACAGATACGCAGTATTTT
CATRDRTGLTDTQYF
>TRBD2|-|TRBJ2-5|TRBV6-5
TGTGCCAGCAGTCACCCCGGACTAGCGGAGACCCAGTACTTC
CASSHPGLAETQYF